The 24 T cell receptor beta chains in this list originate from one sample, sequenced in a study of blood T cells in healthy people across ages. A second PCR of 7 to 11 cycles used a sample-barcoded 5' primer and a J-beta primer mix. TCRdb used MiXCR to reprocess the 5' RACE reads, holding one entry per CDR3 protein. This sample has fewer than 750,000 distinct CDR3 sequences, with under 65% found just once. The sample was blood. The receptors originated from a woman aged 80 or older in good health.

V gene TRBV3-1 combines with J gene TRBJ1-4, with 8 bases matching TRBD1. V lost 4 bases to trimming and J lost 0 bases; unmatched junction nucleotides: 4. Germline CDR1 reads LGHDT; CDR2 reads YNNKEL (reference sequence). The CDR3 contains 16 residues. CDR3 protein: CASSLGTGATNEKLFF. CDR3 nucleotides: TGTGCCAGCAGCCTCGGGACAGGTGCAACTAATGAAAAACTGTTTTTT. Looking up the rest from reference TRBV3-1 and TRBJ1-4 gives the full variable domain: DTAVSQTPKYLVTQMGNDKSIKCEQNLGHDTMYWYKQDSKKFLKIMFSYNNKELIINETVPNRFSPKSPDKAHLNLHINSLELGDSAVYFCASSLGTGATNEKLFFGSGTQLSVL.

This clonotype was picked up a small number of times. The chain joins TRBV2 to TRBJ1-5, with 9 bases lining up with TRBD1. Germline-derived CDR1 and CDR2 are SNHLY and FYNNEI. The junction had 5 bases not matched to a gene; V was cut back by 7 bases and J by 4 bases. CDR3 length: 14 residues. The CDR3 reads CASNAQGANQPQHF. Written as DNA, the CDR3 is TGTGCCAGCAACGCACAGGGGGCAAATCAGCCCCAGCATTTT. The full variable domain, rest sourced from reference TRBV2 and TRBJ1-5, is EPEVTQTPSHQVTQMGQEVILRCVPISNHLYFYWYRQILGQKVEFLVSFYNNEISEKSEIFDDQFSVERPDGSNFTLKIRSTKLEDSAMYFCASNAQGANQPQHFGDGTRLSIL.

About this clonotype itself: This sequence may be a read error, since a much larger clone differs from it by one base. The chain carries TRBV20-1 and TRBJ2-1, with D possibly matching TRBD2 (6 bases). Per the germline V gene, CDR1 is DFQATT and CDR2 is SNEGSKA (reference sequence). The CDR3 contains 13 residues. CDR3 DNA sequence: TGCAGTGCTGAGGAGGGCTCCTACAGTGAGCAGTTCTTC. It translates to CSAEEGSYSEQFF.

The genes are TRBV10-3 and TRBJ2-5; a weak D match, TRBD2 (5 bases). The end of the DNA is better explained by TRBJ2-7, so the J call may be wrong. In germline, CDR1 is ENHRY, CDR2 SYGVKD. The CDR3 has 12 residues. In nucleotides, the CDR3 is TGTGCCATCACTTCACCGGGGTACGAGCAGTACTTC. This translates into CAITSPGYEQYF.

This clonotype was seen ten or more times. The chain combines TRBV20-1 with TRBJ2-7; D could derive from TRBD1 or TRBD2 (5 bases each). Germline loops: CDR1 DFQATT, CDR2 SNEGSKA (reference sequence). The CDR3 length is 12 residues. Trimming took 1 base from V and 6 from J, leaving 10 bases between them. The CDR3 nucleotides read TGCAGTGCTAGAGTCAGGGCGGGCGAGCAGTACTTC. Translation gives CSARVRAGEQYF.

This clonotype was counted at least ten times. This chain uses TRBV4-1 with TRBJ2-4; D is unclear. Between the trimmed V and J ends, which lost 4 bases and 2 bases, there was a span of 21 bases. The CDR3 covers 18 residues. From germline, CDR1 is MGHRA and CDR2 YSYEKL. The CDR3 protein is CASSRAPAAADSKNIQYF. CDR3 coding DNA: TGCGCCAGCAGCCGGGCCCCGGCCGCGGCCGATTCCAAAAACATTCAGTACTTC.

The chain uses TRBV20-1 and TRBJ1-6, with D possibly being TRBD1 (6 bases). Looked up from germline, CDR1 is DFQATT and CDR2 is SNEGSKA (reference sequence). V was pared by 2 bases and J by 5 bases, with 13 bases between. The CDR3 totals 15 residues. CDR3 coding DNA: TGCAGTGCTAGATCGGACAGAAACAATAATTCACCCCTCCACTTT. Protein: CSARSDRNNNSPLHF.

This clonotype was detected ten times or more. The rearrangement uses TRBV5-1 and TRBJ2-1, with D perhaps TRBD1 or TRBD2 (5 bases each). V gave up 4 bases and J gave up 5 bases, with 13 bases separating them. The CDR3 covers 14 residues. Germline CDR1 and CDR2: SGHRS and YFSETQ. The CDR3 protein is CASSRGPSNNEQFF. CDR3 nucleotides: TGCGCCAGCAGCCGGGGACCATCAAACAATGAGCAGTTCTTC.

V gene TRBV6-5 combines with J gene TRBJ1-5; 9 positions agree with TRBD1. The CDR3 runs to 15 residues. Germline CDR1 and CDR2: MNHEY and SVGAGI. V trimming: 6 bases; J trimming: 3 bases; junction bases outside the gene matches: 6. CDR3 sequence: CASSPGQGINQPQHF. The CDR3 bases are TGTGCCAGCAGCCCGGGACAGGGAATCAATCAGCCCCAGCATTTT.

V gene TRBV25-1 combines with J gene TRBJ2-2; weak D call: TRBD1 (5 bases). The V end was cut by 2 bases, the J end by 4 bases, with 20 bases between. The CDR3 is 18 amino acids. Germline CDR1 reads MGHDK; CDR2 reads SYGVNS. CDR3 sequence (DNA): TGTGCCAGCAGTGAAACAACAGGACACCATAGTGGCACCGGGGAGCTGTTTTTT. This encodes CASSETTGHHSGTGELFF. The full variable domain, with the rest looked up from reference TRBV25-1 and TRBJ2-2, is EADIYQTPRYLVIGTGKKITLECSQTMGHDKMYWYQQDPGMELHLIHYSYGVNSTEKGDLSSESTVSRIRTEHFPLTLESARPSHTSQYLCASSETTGHHSGTGELFFGEGSRLTVL.

Comments on this clonotype: A much larger clone differs from this one at a single base, so this may be a read error. The rearrangement links TRBV12-3 or TRBV12-4 to TRBJ2-1, with a tentative D call TRBD1 (6 bases). This CDR3 has 14 amino acids. Here the CDR3 DNA reads TGTGCCAGTACTAATCACAGGGCCTACAATGAGCAGTTATTC. Protein: CASTNHRAYNEQLF.

The V gene is TRBV25-1, the J gene TRBJ2-1; D possibly corresponds to TRBD1 (5 bases). This CDR3 has 13 residues. The V end lost 2 bases, the J end lost 8 bases, and 10 bases lay between the germline ends. Germline CDR1 MGHDK, CDR2 SYGVNS. The CDR3 bases are TGTGCCAGCAGTGAAACAGGCAGGGATGAGCAGTTCTTC. Protein: CASSETGRDEQFF.

The chain has TRBV20-1 and TRBJ1-2, with a tentative D call TRBD1 (6 bases). Trimming took off 1 base at V and 3 bases at J, with 9 bases between the two ends. Germline V gives CDR1 DFQATT, CDR2 SNEGSKA (reference sequence). This CDR3 is built from 13 residues. The CDR3 nucleotides read TGCAGTGCTAGAGGAGGGGGGCACTATGGCTACACCTTC. It codes for CSARGGGHYGYTF.

This clonotype was counted ten times or more. This chain joins TRBV9 and TRBJ1-2; no definite D call. V was cut by 0 bases and J by 4 bases, with 13 bases left in between. The CDR3 loop spans 15 amino acids. Germline CDR1 reads SGDLS; CDR2 reads YYNGEE. The CDR3 nucleotides are TGTGCCAGCAGCGTAGAGGTCGGAATGGTCTATGGCTACACCTTC. Translating it yields CASSVEVGMVYGYTF.

V and J are TRBV3-1 and TRBJ2-1; 9 bases line up with TRBD1. The V gene end was trimmed by 4 bases and the J gene end by 4 bases; junction bases not matched to a gene: 8. The CDR3 loop spans 16 amino acids. CDR1 and CDR2 (germline): LGHDT, YNNKEL (reference sequence). CDR3: CASSPLGTGWYNEQFF. The CDR3 DNA follows: TGTGCCAGCAGCCCCCTTGGGACAGGGTGGTACAATGAGCAGTTCTTC.

The chain links TRBV29-1 to TRBJ2-4, with 10 bases fitting TRBD2. The J call may be incorrect, as the DNA end agrees better with TRBJ2-7. CDR3 size: 13 residues. Germline V CDR1 and CDR2: SQVTM, ANQGSEA. The CDR3 is CSIGLADSYEQYF. CDR3 DNA sequence: TGCAGCATAGGACTAGCGGATTCCTACGAGCAGTACTTC.

The chain combines TRBV4-3 with TRBJ2-1, with D possibly being TRBD2 (5 bases). This CDR3 is built from 16 residues. V was cut by 0 bases and J by 12 bases, with 21 bases left in between. The germline V gene encodes CDR1 LGHNA and CDR2 YSLEER. This CDR3 reads CASSQESAGATHGQFF. In nucleotides, the CDR3 is TGCGCCAGCAGCCAAGAGTCCGCGGGCGCGACCCATGGGCAGTTCTTC.

The V gene is TRBV15, the J gene TRBJ2-1; 10 bases line up with TRBD2. This CDR3 spans 15 amino acids. Germline V gene lookup returns CDR1 LNHNV and CDR2 YYDKDF (reference sequence). V lost 1 base to trimming and J lost 7 bases; unmatched junction nucleotides: 4. The CDR3 nucleotides read TGTGCCACCAGCAGAGGTCTAGCGGGAGAGAATGAGCAGTTCTTC. It is translated as CATSRGLAGENEQFF.

This clonotype was recorded a few times. The chain joins TRBV20-1 to TRBJ2-1; no clear D gene. Germline V lookup: CDR1 DFQATT, CDR2 SNEGSKA (reference sequence). This CDR3 region has 12 residues. CDR3 sequence reads: CSAVPEYNEQFF. In nucleotides, the CDR3 is TGCAGCGCAGTCCCCGAGTACAATGAGCAGTTCTTC.

Turning to this clonotype: A read error may explain this, as a much larger clone is one base away. This chain links TRBV7-2 with TRBJ1-5; D is perhaps TRBD1 (6 bases). The V gene's germline CDR1 is SGHTA and CDR2 FQGNSA. This CDR3 is built from 15 residues. Trimming cost V 7 bases and J 2 bases, with 15 bases left between them. CDR3 loop: CASTEGVNGNQPQHF. The DNA for the CDR3 is TGTGCCAGCACCGAGGGGGTGAATGGCAATCAGCCCCAGCATTTT.

With respect to this clonotype: It may be a read error: a sequence one base away is much more abundant. The chain is built from TRBV25-1 and TRBJ1-5; no firm D call. The V gene lost 3 bases and the J gene lost 3 bases, with 12 bases spanning the gap. The V gene's germline CDR1 is MGHDK and CDR2 SYGVNS. The CDR3 sequence is 15 residues long. The CDR3 DNA reads as TGTGCCAGCAGTGAGGGGAACGGTTCCAATCAGCCCCAGCATTTT. Its protein product is CASSEGNGSNQPQHF.

Ten or more counts support this clonotype. The chain is built from TRBV28 and TRBJ2-1; tentatively, D is TRBD2 (5 bases). The germline V gene encodes CDR1 MDHEN and CDR2 SYDVKM. Trimming cost V 4 bases and J 4 bases, with 11 bases left between them. This CDR3 is built from 14 residues. CDR3 region: CASSSWTLYNEQFF. The CDR3 nucleotides read TGTGCCAGCAGTTCTTGGACTCTTTACAATGAGCAGTTCTTC.

This clonotype was seen a few times. V gene TRBV9 combines with J gene TRBJ2-3; 8 positions match TRBD2. From germline, CDR1 is SGDLS and CDR2 YYNGEE. The CDR3 is 14 amino acids. J gave up 3 bases and V 3 bases, and 3 bases lay outside the gene matches. This chain's CDR3 is CASSGGLETDTQYF. DNA for the CDR3: TGTGCCAGCAGCGGGGGACTAGAAACAGATACGCAGTATTTT.

This clonotype has more than one count but fewer than ten. The rearrangement links TRBV3-1 to TRBJ2-1, with D tentatively TRBD1 (6 bases). The CDR3 is made up of 12 amino acids. Germline CDR1 LGHDT, CDR2 YNNKEL (reference sequence). Trimming shortened V by 0 bases and J by 11 bases, and 8 bases separated the two germline ends. The CDR3 spells CASSQDQGKQFF. The CDR3 DNA reads as TGTGCCAGCAGCCAAGATCAGGGGAAGCAGTTCTTC.